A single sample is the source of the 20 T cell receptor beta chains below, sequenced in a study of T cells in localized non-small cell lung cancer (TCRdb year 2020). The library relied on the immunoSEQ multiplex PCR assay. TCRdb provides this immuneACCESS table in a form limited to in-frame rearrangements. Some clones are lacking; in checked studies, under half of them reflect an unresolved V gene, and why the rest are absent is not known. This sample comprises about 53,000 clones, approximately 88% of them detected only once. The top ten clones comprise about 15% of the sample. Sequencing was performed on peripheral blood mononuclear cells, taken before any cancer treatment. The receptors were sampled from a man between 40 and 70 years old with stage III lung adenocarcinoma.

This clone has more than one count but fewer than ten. CDR3 amino acids: CASSVLAGGSLYEQFF. CDR3 in DNA: TGTGCCAGCAGCGTCCTAGCGGGAGGGTCTCTTTATGAGCAGTTCTTC. J is TRBJ2-1 and V is TRBV9, with TRBD2 matching over 12 bases. Trimming cost V 2 bases and J 8 bases; bases outside gene matches: 8. The CDR3 length is 16 residues. CDR1 is SGDLS and CDR2 is YYNGEE in the germline V gene.

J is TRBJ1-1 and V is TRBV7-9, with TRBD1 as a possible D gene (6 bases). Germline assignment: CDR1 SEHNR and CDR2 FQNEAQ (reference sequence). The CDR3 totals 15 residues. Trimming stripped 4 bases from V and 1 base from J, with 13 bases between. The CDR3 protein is CASSSPGGGNTEAFF. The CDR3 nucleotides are TGTGCCAGCAGCTCCCCAGGAGGGGGGAACACTGAAGCTTTCTTT.

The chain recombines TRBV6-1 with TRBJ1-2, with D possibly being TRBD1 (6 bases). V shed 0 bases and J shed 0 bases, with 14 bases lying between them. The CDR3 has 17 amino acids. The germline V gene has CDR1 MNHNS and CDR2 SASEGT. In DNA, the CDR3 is TGTGCCAGCAGTGAAGCCGGCAGGGGCCCAGCTAACTATGGCTACACCTTC. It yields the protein CASSEAGRGPANYGYTF.

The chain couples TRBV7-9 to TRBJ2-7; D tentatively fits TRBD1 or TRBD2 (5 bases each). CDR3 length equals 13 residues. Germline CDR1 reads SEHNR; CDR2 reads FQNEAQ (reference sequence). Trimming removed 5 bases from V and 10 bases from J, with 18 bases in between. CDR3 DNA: TGTGCCAGCAGCGAGAAAGGGCAGGGAGTACAGTACTTC. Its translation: CASSEKGQGVQYF.

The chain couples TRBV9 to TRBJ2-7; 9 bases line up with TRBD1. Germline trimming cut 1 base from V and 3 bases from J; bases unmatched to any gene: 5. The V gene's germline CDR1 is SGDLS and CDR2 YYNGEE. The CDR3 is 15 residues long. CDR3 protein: CASSVSPGQGYEQYF. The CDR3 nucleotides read TGTGCCAGCAGCGTATCTCCGGGACAGGGCTACGAGCAGTACTTC.

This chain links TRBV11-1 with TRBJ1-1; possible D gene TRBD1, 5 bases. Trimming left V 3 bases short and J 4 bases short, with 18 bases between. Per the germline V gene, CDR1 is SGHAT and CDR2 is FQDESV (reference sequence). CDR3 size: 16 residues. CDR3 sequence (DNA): TGTGCCAGCAGCTTGGGTGACATCCTTGGGGGCACTGAAGCTTTCTTT. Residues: CASSLGDILGGTEAFF.

The CDR3 spells CASSFYPGQIVYNEQFF. The CDR3 DNA reads as TGTGCCAGCAGCTTTTATCCGGGACAGATTGTATACAATGAGCAGTTCTTC. The rearrangement joins TRBV7-9 to TRBJ2-1, with 7 bases identical to TRBD1. CDR3 length: 17 amino acids. The V gene end was trimmed by 3 bases and the J gene end by 4 bases; junction bases not matched to a gene: 12. Germline assignment: CDR1 SEHNR and CDR2 FQNEAQ (reference sequence).

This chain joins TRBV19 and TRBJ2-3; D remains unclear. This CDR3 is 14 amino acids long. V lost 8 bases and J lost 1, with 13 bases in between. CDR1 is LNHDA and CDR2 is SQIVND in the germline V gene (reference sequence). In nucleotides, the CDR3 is TGTGCCAGTCTGGATGGGCAGGGCACAGATACGCAGTATTTT. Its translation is CASLDGQGTDTQYF.

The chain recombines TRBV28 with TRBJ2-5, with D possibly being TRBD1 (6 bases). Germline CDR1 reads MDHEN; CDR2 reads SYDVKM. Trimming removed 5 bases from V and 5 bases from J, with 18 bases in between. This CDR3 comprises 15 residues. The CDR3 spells CASSPGTMGAETQYF. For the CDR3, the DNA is TGTGCCAGCAGTCCTGGGACCATGGGGGCGGAGACCCAGTACTTC.

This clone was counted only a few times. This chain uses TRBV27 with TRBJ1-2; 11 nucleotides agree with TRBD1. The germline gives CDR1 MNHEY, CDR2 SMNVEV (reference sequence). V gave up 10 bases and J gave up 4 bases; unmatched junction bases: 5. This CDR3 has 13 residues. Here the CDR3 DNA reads TGTGCCACCCGGACAGGGGGCCTCTATGGCTACACCTTC. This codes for CATRTGGLYGYTF.

The CDR3 is CAWSQTGEQYF. The CDR3 DNA follows: TGTGCCTGGAGCCAAACGGGCGAGCAGTACTTC. The chain employs TRBV30 and TRBJ2-7; D is unclear. Germline CDR1 GTSNPN, CDR2 SVGIG (reference sequence). The germline V and J ends were trimmed by 3 bases and 6 bases, with 9 bases remaining between them. The CDR3 extends over 11 amino acids. Drawing the rest from reference TRBV30 and TRBJ2-7, the complete variable domain is SQTIHQWPATLVQPVGSPLSLECTVEGTSNPNLYWYRQAAGRGLQLLFYSVGIGQISSEVPQNLSASRPQDRQFILSSKKLLLSDSGFYLCAWSQTGEQYFGPGTRLTVT.

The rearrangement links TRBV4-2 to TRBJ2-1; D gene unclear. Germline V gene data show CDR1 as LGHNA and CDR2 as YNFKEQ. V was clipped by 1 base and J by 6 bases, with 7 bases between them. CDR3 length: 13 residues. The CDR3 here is CASSQGGRNEQFF. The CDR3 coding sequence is TGTGCCAGCAGCCAAGGGGGTCGCAATGAGCAGTTCTTC.

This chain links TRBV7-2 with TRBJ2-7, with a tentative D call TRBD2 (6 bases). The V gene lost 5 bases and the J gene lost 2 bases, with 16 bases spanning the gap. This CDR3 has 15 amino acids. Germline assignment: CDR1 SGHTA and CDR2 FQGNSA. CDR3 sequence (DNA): TGTGCCAGCAGCCCGGGGGACTTTTCGCCCTACGAGCAGTACTTC. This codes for CASSPGDFSPYEQYF.

The CDR3 DNA follows: TGCAGCGCTGCCGGGGGGGCCGGCACAGATACGCAGTATTTT. It yields the protein CSAAGGAGTDTQYF. This rearrangement joins TRBV29-1 to TRBJ2-3, with 8 bases matching TRBD2. V gave up 7 bases and J gave up 1 base; unmatched junction bases: 7. CDR3 size: 14 residues. Germline CDR1 is SQVTM and CDR2 is ANQGSEA.

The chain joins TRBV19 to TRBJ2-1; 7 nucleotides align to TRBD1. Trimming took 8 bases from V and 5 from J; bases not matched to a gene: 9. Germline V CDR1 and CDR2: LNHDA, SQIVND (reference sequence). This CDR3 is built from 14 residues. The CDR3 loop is CASLRQGGDNEQFF. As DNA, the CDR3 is TGTGCCAGTCTTCGACAGGGTGGCGACAATGAGCAGTTCTTC.

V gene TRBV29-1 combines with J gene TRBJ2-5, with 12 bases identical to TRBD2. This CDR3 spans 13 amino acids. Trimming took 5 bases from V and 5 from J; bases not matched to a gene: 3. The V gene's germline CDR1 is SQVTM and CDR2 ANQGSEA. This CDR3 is CSVMGLAGETQYF. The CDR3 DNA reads TGCAGCGTTATGGGACTAGCGGGTGAGACCCAGTACTTC.

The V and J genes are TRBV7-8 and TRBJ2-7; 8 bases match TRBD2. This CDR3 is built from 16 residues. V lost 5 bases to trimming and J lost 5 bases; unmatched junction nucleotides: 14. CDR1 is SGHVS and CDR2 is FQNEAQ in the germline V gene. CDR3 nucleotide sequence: TGTGCCAGCAGCCCACGCGGGGCCAGCGGGAGCCACGAGCAGTACTTC. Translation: CASSPRGASGSHEQYF.

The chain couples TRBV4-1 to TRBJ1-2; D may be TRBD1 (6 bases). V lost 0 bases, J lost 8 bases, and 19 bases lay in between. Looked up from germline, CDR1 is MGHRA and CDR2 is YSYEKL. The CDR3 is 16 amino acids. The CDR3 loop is CASSQDLRARGSGYTF. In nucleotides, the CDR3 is TGCGCCAGCAGCCAAGATCTTAGAGCCAGGGGTTCCGGCTACACCTTC.

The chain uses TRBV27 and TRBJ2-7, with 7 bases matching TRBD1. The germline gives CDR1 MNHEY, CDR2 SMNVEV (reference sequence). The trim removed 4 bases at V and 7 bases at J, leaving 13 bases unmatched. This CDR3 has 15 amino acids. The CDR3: CASSSFSPGGDEQYF. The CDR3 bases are TGTGCCAGCAGTTCGTTTTCCCCAGGGGGTGATGAGCAGTACTTC.

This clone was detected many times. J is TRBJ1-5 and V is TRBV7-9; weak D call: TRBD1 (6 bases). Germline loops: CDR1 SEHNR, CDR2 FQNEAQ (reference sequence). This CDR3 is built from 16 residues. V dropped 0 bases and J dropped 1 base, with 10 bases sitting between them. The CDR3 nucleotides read TGTGCCAGCAGCTTAGCGGGAGGGGGAAGCAATCAGCCCCAGCATTTT. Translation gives CASSLAGGGSNQPQHF. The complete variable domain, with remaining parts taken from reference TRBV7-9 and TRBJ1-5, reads DTGVSQNPRHKITKRGQNVTFRCDPISEHNRLYWYRQTLGQGPEFLTYFQNEAQLEKSRLLSDRFSAERPKGSFSTLEIQRTEQGDSAMYLCASSLAGGGSNQPQHFGDGTRLSIL.